This TCR beta chain was sequenced in a study of follicular helper T cells after annual influenza vaccination. The CDR3 length is 10 residues. CDR1 and CDR2 from the germline V gene are WNHNN and SYGVQD (reference sequence). V lost 10 bases and J 2 bases, leaving 3 bases between the germline ends. This clone was observed a few times. The time point was: 2015-2016 season, 7 days after influenza vaccination. Profiling relied on immunoSEQ multiplex PCR, and the TCRdb table lists in-frame clones only, not all of them. The sample lists some 6,700 clones, around four fifths occurring once. The chain couples TRBV10-1 to TRBJ1-3; no clear D. The source is an adult who received the influenza vaccine. Specimen: CXCR5- memory CD4+ T cells sorted from blood, collected 7 days after influenza vaccination. CDR3 nucleotides: TGCGCCATCCCTGGAAACACCATATATTTT. Translating gives CAIPGNTIYF.